This TCR beta chain is drawn from a study of cytomegalovirus exposure and HLA in healthy donors (TCRdb year 2017). Some background on the complete study: An earlier analysis of around 600 of the donors reported 276 Gb of sequence data and roughly 110 million unique TCR beta sequences from about 179 million T cells. About 320 gigabases of sequencing data and 70 million to 100 million unique TCR sequences were included in an early release covering about 600 HLA-typed donors. Of the roughly 400 genotyped donors, roughly 76% were placed in the genetic ancestry cluster associated with self-reported Caucasian donors. The study aimed to test whether signatures of past pathogen exposure could be identified by cataloging public T cell receptors. The T cell repertoires of 670 or so subjects were profiled by immunosequencing and related to cytomegalovirus serostatus. A separate validation cohort of over a hundred different subjects was used in addition to the 666-subject first cohort. To predict cytomegalovirus infection status, the study combined high-throughput TCR immunosequencing, statistical association of individual TCRs with disease status, and machine learning. A later analysis re-analyzed previously published TCR beta repertoires from approximately 700 donors and added high-resolution HLA genotyping to study TCR occurrence patterns. Rather than using new phenotypic data, the later analysis identified candidate immune exposures from TCR beta sequences and from how often those sequences occurred across donors. To decide whether each TCR beta V gene segment behaved as functional or pseudogenic, an earlier analysis of approximately 590 of the donors relied on high-throughput TCR beta sequencing. Donor age, sex, ethnicity and CMV serostatus were collected together with the repertoire data. In a later genetic analysis, genome-wide SNP genotypes for about three fifths of the 666 donors were used, and that subset was treated as a discovery cohort. All discovery cohort repertoires had been generated on a single sequencing platform. Both class I and class II loci were covered by HLA typing, at four-digit resolution. Typing coverage varied by locus: roughly 620-640 donors for A, B, C, DRB1 and DQB1; some 520 for DQA1; about 590 for DPA1; around 450 for DPB1. Because of strong linkage in the cohort, roughly five DR-DQ haplotypes were treated as single units for association and clustering. On average, roughly 250,000 unique TCR beta nucleotide sequences were sequenced per donor among a few hundred genotyped donors of the cohort, with around 19% of those sequences being non-productive.

Remarks on this clone: What antigen it recognizes has not been identified.

The cohort consisted of 650 to 850 healthy bone marrow donors. All cohort members were sampled while nominally healthy, although unrecorded immune exposures were likely present. The donor was CMV seronegative and belonged to the group of several hundred seronegative cohort members. A peripheral blood sample was provided by each donor, and peripheral blood mononuclear cells were used for TCR beta sequencing. Genomic DNA extraction from the blood cell samples was performed with the Qiagen DNeasy Blood Extraction Kit. The receptor library was made with the immunoSEQ multiplex PCR assay. For the multiplex PCR, a mixture combining 60 forward primers for TCR Vbeta segments and 13 reverse primers for TCR Jbeta segments was used. The CDR3 region of rearranged TCR beta genes was amplified from genomic DNA by a multiplex PCR assay. The Illumina HiSeq System was used to sequence the amplified TCR beta libraries as 87-base-pair reads. The paper's processing steps were these. A later analysis tallied 80 million to 95 million unique TCR beta chains across the 610 or so repertoires, and some 10 million of those chains were shared by two or more donors. Raw reads were error-corrected and collapsed into unique sequences with a nearest-neighbor algorithm that merged closely related sequences to remove PCR and sequencing errors. V, D and J gene segments were assigned by aligning CDR3 sequences to IMGT reference sequences. For a sequence to be retained, a match of at least six nucleotides was required to both a V gene segment and a J gene segment. Rearrangements were called productive when the CDR3 lacked stop codons and stayed in frame with V and J; all others were non-productive. CDR3 was defined by IMGT convention, running from the second conserved V-encoded cysteine to the conserved J-encoded phenylalanine. The earlier analysis of 450 to 750 of the donors excluded any sequence lacking an unambiguous match to a single V gene segment. An earlier analysis of 587 of the donors classified V segments as functional when productive rearrangements were above 56.7% and as segregating when the standard deviation between donors was above 5%. To diagnose cytomegalovirus status from the catalog of TCR beta chain sequences, a statistical classification framework was built. V and J gene assignment, in a later analysis, came from comparing TCR nucleotide sequences with IMGT/GENE-DB human TR gene sequences. The TCRdist pipeline was used in a later analysis to assign CDR3 sequences and most-parsimonious VDJ recombination scenarios. In a later analysis, every TCR beta chain was defined by the combination of its CDR3 amino acid sequence and its V-gene family, and reads without a unique V-gene family were dropped. As a way to deal with suspected cross-contamination and a sequencing artifact, a later analysis dropped under 600 nucleotide sequences that were highly shared and had low generation probability. In a later analysis, a clonal expansion index for each public chain was calculated from normalized within-repertoire ranks of inferred template counts. Generation probabilities in a later analysis came from a VDJ recombination model fitted to out-of-frame rearrangements, and those results were checked against IGoR. A later analysis scored TCR-TCR, TCR-HLA and TCR-CMV co-occurrence with hypergeometric tests, applying a repertoire-size bias correction to TCR pairs. To estimate false discovery rates, a later analysis permuted the HLA or CMV assignments 20 times. In a later analysis, co-occurring TCRs were grouped using DBSCAN, and TCRdist sequence similarity was added for clustering within HLA-allele-positive subsets. Repertoires with fewer than 30,000 or more than 120,000 public chains were left out of co-occurrence clustering, as were four to six repertoires with anomalous nucleotide sharing. TCRdb obtained this table from immuneACCESS and retained in-frame rearrangements with V and J assigned. These tables miss some clones; where compared with another copy, unresolved V genes account for less than half of the shortfall, and the remainder is unexplained. Clone size and the V and J calls come from that table; the DNA yielded D and trimming. The sample's own table lists about 130,000 clones. The biggest ten clones account for under 3.5% of the sample.

Broad study findings and their caveats: A further reported finding was that TCR beta sequences accurately predicted the HLA-A and HLA-B alleles for most subjects in the first cohort. A later analysis found that most CMV-associated TCR beta chains appeared HLA-restricted, with HLA associations seemingly driven largely by CMV exposure. About 17 rarely observed V segments, including chromosome 9 orphons, were excluded from the earlier analysis of several hundred of the donors because counts were too low. While some public TCRs were present in many individuals, most TCR sequences turned up only very rarely across donors. The study gave a list of 150 to 200 TCR beta chains associated with cytomegalovirus. Compared with equally common non-associated chains, HLA-associated TCR beta chains in a later analysis were more clonally expanded and had lower generation probabilities. In both the original and validation cohorts, the classifier was reported to diagnose cytomegalovirus status with high specificity and sensitivity. The authors suggested that the approach could potentially be generalized to other disease states and immunological phenotypes. Roughly uniform sequencing depth across donors was assumed in presence/absence analyses, although this assumption may not hold. Because some donors lacked HLA typing at each locus, the association tests relied only on the typed subset. Compared with the roughly 670-donor mean, donors in an Asian-associated ancestry cluster had fewer N-insertions in productive TCRs, according to a later genetic analysis. For the cohort, immune exposure information was limited to CMV serostatus. Strong co-occurrence of HLA alleles, especially DR and DQ, made assigning TCR associations to individual alleles difficult. Correlated functional status among segregating V segments might reflect linkage disequilibrium, but an unknown experimental factor could not be ruled out. A cluster of highly shared sequence variants was judged likely to be a technical artifact of the sequencing pipeline. Only TCR beta chains were sequenced in this cohort, and the absence of alpha or paired-chain data limited detectable features. According to a later analysis, parvovirus B19, influenza, CMV and Epstein-Barr virus appeared linked to several top co-occurrence clusters. V-gene and J-gene trimming of TCR beta chains was associated with a missense DCLRE1C variant in a later genetic analysis, and the association was replicated in an independent cohort. Specific HLA alleles were associated with roughly 16,000 TCR beta sequences at a false discovery rate of 0.05 in a later analysis. According to a later analysis, TCR association rates differed among HLA loci, with DRB1 alleles showing the most associated TCRs and HLA-C alleles showing the fewest. A few of the identified cytomegalovirus-associated TCR beta chains were confirmed in vitro to be specific for cytomegalovirus antigens. Broadly in line with IMGT annotations, most TCR beta V segments showed up in productive rearrangements about 87% or about 30% of the time in an earlier analysis of a few hundred of the donors.

The receptor was isolated from a man in his thirties or forties in good health and CMV-seronegative. The sequenced sample was PBMCs.

The nucleotides read TGTGCCAGCAGTGTGGGAGGGCCCAGGAATGAGCAGTTCTTC. Protein translation: CASSVGGPRNEQFF. The rearranged segments are TRBV27 and TRBJ2-1, with 7 bases matching TRBD2. Ends trimmed: V by 5 bases, J by 7 bases; bases unmatched to a gene: 8. The CDR1 and CDR2 encoded by the germline V gene (reference sequence) are MNHEY and SMNVEV. The CDR3 runs 14 residues from the cysteine to the phenylalanine. The entry retains the CDR3 DNA only, 42 bases that are in frame from base 1.